One sample yielded the 26 T cell receptor beta chains listed below, sequenced in a study of technical replicates of blood from a handful of donors. TCRdb's copy holds only in-frame clones and misses some; the assay was immunoSEQ multiplex PCR. The repertoire has 60,000 to 85,000 clones, roughly nine tenths of them found once; the top ten carry about 0.4%. The sequenced sample was T cells isolated from PBMCs. These receptor sequences come from a human donor in good health.

The chain recombines TRBV11-2 with TRBJ2-7; 16 nucleotides align to TRBD2. J was trimmed by 1 base and V by 6 bases; bases with no gene match: 6. The CDR3 loop spans 17 amino acids. CDR1 is SGHAT, CDR2 FQNNGV, per germline. In DNA, the CDR3 is TGTGCCAGCAGGGGACTAGCGGGAGGGCTCGTATCCTACGAGCAGTACTTC. It translates to CASRGLAGGLVSYEQYF.

The chain uses TRBV6-4 and TRBJ1-4, with 7 bases matching TRBD1. The CDR3 spans 15 residues. CDR1 is MRHNA, CDR2 SNTAGT, per germline. V trimming: 8 bases; J trimming: 9 bases; junction bases outside the gene matches: 15. CDR3 region: CASVHGTERAQKLFF. DNA of the CDR3: TGTGCCAGCGTACACGGGACAGAAAGGGCTCAAAAACTGTTTTTT.

V is TRBV10-3 and J is TRBJ2-5; D is undetermined. This CDR3 has 13 residues. The V end was cut by 3 bases, the J end by 1 base, with 6 bases between. From germline, CDR1 is ENHRY and CDR2 SYGVKD. The CDR3 DNA reads as TGTGCCATCAGTGACTACCCCCAAGAGACCCAGTACTTC. Translated: CAISDYPQETQYF.

This clone was seen only once. J is TRBJ1-1 and V is TRBV10-3, with D perhaps matching TRBD1 (5 bases). The CDR3 has 11 amino acids. In germline, CDR1 is ENHRY, CDR2 SYGVKD. V was clipped by 8 bases and J by 4 bases, with 8 bases between them. CDR3 sequence (DNA): TGTGCCATCCAGGGAAGCACTGAAGCTTTCTTT. Translation gives CAIQGSTEAFF.

The V gene is TRBV28, the J gene TRBJ1-2; 7 bases match TRBD1. This CDR3 comprises 17 residues. Unmatched junction bases numbered 16, after V lost 5 bases and J lost 4 bases. Germline V gene sequence: CDR1 MDHEN, CDR2 SYDVKM. This chain's CDR3 is CASSETGTVRTVYGYTF. The CDR3 region has the DNA TGTGCCAGCAGTGAAACCGGGACAGTTAGGACTGTCTATGGCTACACCTTC.

The chain recombines TRBV30 with TRBJ1-1; D remains unclear. The CDR3 has 12 residues. Trimming took off 0 bases at V and 8 bases at J, with 10 bases between the two ends. Looked up from germline, CDR1 is GTSNPN and CDR2 is SVGIG (reference sequence). The CDR3 coding sequence is TGTGCCTGGAGTGTAGCGGTCGGAGAAGCTTTCTTT. As protein: CAWSVAVGEAFF.

The chain joins TRBV7-2 to TRBJ2-7; D unresolved. Looked up from germline, CDR1 is SGHTA and CDR2 is FQGNSA. V lost 1 base and J 5 bases, leaving 6 bases between the germline ends. This CDR3 is 12 amino acids long. CDR3 sequence: CASSLGADEQYF. In nucleotides, the CDR3 is TGTGCCAGCAGCTTAGGGGCTGACGAGCAGTACTTC.

V usage is TRBV5-6 and J usage is TRBJ2-2; 9 positions match TRBD1. The V segment lost 8 bases and the J segment 7 bases; nucleotides outside the gene matches: 6. Germline-derived CDR1 and CDR2 are SGHDT and YYEEEE. The CDR3 runs to 13 residues. The CDR3 is CASTGGAGGELFF. The CDR3 nucleotides are TGTGCCAGTACAGGGGGCGCAGGCGGGGAGCTGTTTTTT.

The J gene is TRBJ2-7, the V gene TRBV19; D gene ambiguous. This CDR3 contains 15 residues. Germline loops: CDR1 LNHDA, CDR2 SQIVND (reference sequence). Trimming removed 1 base from V and 3 bases from J, with 13 bases in between. This CDR3 is CASSIVSTGVYEQYF. CDR3 in DNA: TGTGCCAGTAGTATAGTTTCCACCGGAGTCTACGAGCAGTACTTC.

The rearrangement links TRBV19 to TRBJ1-5, with no clear D. Trimming took 0 bases from V and 2 from J, leaving 8 bases between them. This CDR3 has 15 residues. The germline V gene has CDR1 LNHDA and CDR2 SQIVND (reference sequence). Here the CDR3 DNA reads TGTGCCAGTAGTATAGAACTAGCACGCAATCAGCCCCAGCATTTT. It codes for CASSIELARNQPQHF.

V and J are TRBV4-1 and TRBJ1-1; D is unresolved. Germline CDR1 is MGHRA and CDR2 is YSYEKL. This CDR3 region has 15 residues. V lost 7 bases, J lost 0 bases, and 15 bases lay in between. The CDR3 coding sequence is TGCGCCAGCATCCTCTCACCTACAGTGAACACTGAAGCTTTCTTT. It yields the protein CASILSPTVNTEAFF.

The V call is TRBV4-1, the J call TRBJ2-7; D unclear. In germline, CDR1 is MGHRA, CDR2 YSYEKL. V was shortened by 1 base and J by 0 bases, with 10 bases between the two germline ends. The CDR3 is 15 amino acids. In DNA form, the CDR3 reads TGCGCCAGCAGCCAAGGTACTCTGAGCTCCTACGAGCAGTACTTC. It is translated as CASSQGTLSSYEQYF.

V is TRBV6-1 and J is TRBJ2-2; possible D gene TRBD1, 5 bases. Germline-derived CDR1 and CDR2 are MNHNS and SASEGT. V lost 0 bases to trimming and J lost 5 bases, with 13 bases between them. CDR3 length: 16 residues. The CDR3 sequence is CASSEAGAGITGELFF. The CDR3 nucleotides are TGTGCCAGCAGTGAAGCTGGGGCTGGAATAACCGGGGAGCTGTTTTTT.

The chain links TRBV27 to TRBJ2-1, with D possibly being TRBD2 (5 bases). CDR1 and CDR2 from the germline V gene are MNHEY and SMNVEV (reference sequence). V shed 4 bases and J shed 0 bases, with 10 bases lying between them. The CDR3 runs 15 residues. Here the CDR3 DNA reads TGTGCCAGCAGTTCCGGGATAAGCTCCTACAATGAGCAGTTCTTC. Translated, it gives CASSSGISSYNEQFF.

The V and J genes are TRBV27 and TRBJ1-2; 7 positions match TRBD1. V lost 5 bases to trimming and J lost 5 bases; unmatched junction nucleotides: 17. The CDR3 totals 17 residues. Per the germline V gene, CDR1 is MNHEY and CDR2 is SMNVEV (reference sequence). CDR3 region: CASSTSNRGIDRYGYTF. The CDR3 DNA sequence: TGTGCCAGCAGTACATCTAACAGGGGAATCGACCGATATGGCTACACCTTC.

The rearrangement uses TRBV19 and TRBJ1-5; the match to TRBD1 covers 7 bases. The CDR3 runs to 16 residues. The junction had 9 bases not matched to a gene; V was cut back by 6 bases and J by 1 base. In germline, CDR1 is LNHDA, CDR2 SQIVND (reference sequence). Here the CDR3 DNA reads TGTGCCAGTAGCAGCAAACGACAGGGAAGCAATCAGCCCCAGCATTTT. This codes for CASSSKRQGSNQPQHF.

This clone was seen just once. The rearrangement joins TRBV2 to TRBJ2-3; D gene unclear. Deletions cut 7 bases from V and 2 bases from J, with 19 bases between. CDR1 is SNHLY and CDR2 is FYNNEI in the germline V gene. This CDR3 comprises 16 residues. DNA of the CDR3: TGTGCCAGCATCCCGAGTCCCAGCAGGAACACAGATACGCAGTATTTT. Residues: CASIPSPSRNTDTQYF.

The chain is built from TRBV5-1 and TRBJ2-7, with D possibly matching TRBD2 (6 bases). The germline CDR1 and CDR2 sequences are SGHRS and YFSETQ. V was shortened by 7 bases and J by 2 bases, with 16 bases between the two germline ends. This CDR3 contains 14 residues. The CDR3 bases are TGCGCCAGCGGATATAGCGGAAGCACCTACGAGCAGTACTTC. This gives the protein CASGYSGSTYEQYF.

The chain has TRBV6-1 and TRBJ1-2; TRBD1 agrees at 8 bases. Germline V lookup: CDR1 MNHNS, CDR2 SASEGT. There are 14 residues in the CDR3. Trimming cost V 5 bases and J 3 bases; bases outside gene matches: 5. As DNA, the CDR3 is TGTGCCAGCAGTACCCAGACAGGGGACTATGGCTACACCTTC. Amino acids: CASSTQTGDYGYTF.

This chain joins TRBV19 and TRBJ2-7, with TRBD1 identical over 8 bases. This CDR3 region has 14 residues. The V gene end was trimmed by 5 bases and the J gene end by 6 bases; junction bases not matched to a gene: 9. Germline V gene sequence: CDR1 LNHDA, CDR2 SQIVND (reference sequence). The CDR3 sequence is CASSAGGAQSEQYF. The CDR3 coding sequence is TGTGCCAGTAGTGCAGGGGGCGCCCAGTCCGAGCAGTACTTC.

This rearrangement joins TRBV6-5 to TRBJ2-3; no clear D. Germline loops: CDR1 MNHEY, CDR2 SVGAGI. CDR3 size: 13 residues. V was clipped by 1 base and J by 1 base, with 3 bases between them. CDR3 sequence (DNA): TGTGCCAGCAGTTACTTCGGCACAGATACGCAGTATTTT. It translates to CASSYFGTDTQYF.

The chain employs TRBV2 and TRBJ2-7; D unresolved. Germline V gives CDR1 SNHLY, CDR2 FYNNEI. Trimming shortened V by 8 bases and J by 2 bases, and 10 bases separated the two germline ends. This CDR3 region has 12 residues. CDR3 residues: CASWSSPYEQYF. For the CDR3, the DNA is TGTGCCAGCTGGAGTTCCCCCTACGAGCAGTACTTC.

This clone has only a few counts. J is TRBJ1-5 and V is TRBV5-1; D gene uncertain. The CDR3 has 13 residues. V lost 2 bases and J 2 bases, leaving 5 bases between the germline ends. Per the germline V gene, CDR1 is SGHRS and CDR2 is YFSETQ. The chain's CDR3 is CASSFEGNQPQHF. The CDR3 coding sequence is TGCGCCAGCAGCTTCGAGGGCAATCAGCCCCAGCATTTT. The full variable domain, completed using reference TRBV5-1 and TRBJ1-5, is KAGVTQTPRYLIKTRGQQVTLSCSPISGHRSVSWYQQTPGQGLQFLFEYFSETQRNKGNFPGRFSGRQFSNSRSEMNVSTLELGDSALYLCASSFEGNQPQHFGDGTRLSIL.

The V call is TRBV28, the J call TRBJ2-1; possibly TRBD2 for D (6 bases). V lost 3 bases to trimming and J lost 8 bases, with 11 bases between them. The CDR3 runs to 13 residues. Germline V gives CDR1 MDHEN, CDR2 SYDVKM. The CDR3 bases are TGTGCCAGCAGTTTGGGCGGGGTGGATGAGCAGTTCTTC. Translated: CASSLGGVDEQFF.

The rearrangement links TRBV7-6 to TRBJ2-7, with D perhaps TRBD2 (5 bases). The V end was cut by 5 bases, the J end by 0 bases, with 14 bases between. Germline CDR1 and CDR2: SGHVS and FNYEAQ. The CDR3 spans 15 residues. CDR3 nucleotides: TGTGCCAGCAGCCTAAGGGAGTTAAGCTCCTACGAGCAGTACTTC. Encoded protein: CASSLRELSSYEQYF.

This rearrangement joins TRBV19 to TRBJ1-2; D ambiguous. CDR1 is LNHDA and CDR2 is SQIVND in the germline V gene (reference sequence). This CDR3 is 14 amino acids long. The V end lost 0 bases, the J end lost 2 bases, and 7 bases lay between the germline ends. This chain's CDR3 is CASSIEGGNYGYTF. The CDR3 DNA reads TGTGCCAGTAGTATAGAAGGAGGAAACTATGGCTACACCTTC.